Below, 20 T cell receptor beta chains from the same sample are listed, as sequenced in a study of PD-1 blockade in mismatch repair-deficient tumors. Repertoires were generated with immunoSEQ multiplex PCR, while TCRdb's copy carries only in-frame clones and drops some. The table includes 95,000 to 150,000 clones, 86% detected once. Material: peripheral blood, obtained 44 weeks after starting pembrolizumab. The receptors stem from an adult with mismatch repair-deficient cancer.

V usage is TRBV13 and J usage is TRBJ2-2; tentative D call: TRBD2 (6 bases). Per the germline V gene, CDR1 is PRHDT and CDR2 is FYEKMQ (reference sequence). The CDR3 totals 17 residues. The V end was cut by 1 base, the J end by 5 bases, with 17 bases between. The CDR3 protein is CASSLVPWGGETGELFF. DNA for the CDR3: TGTGCCAGCAGCTTAGTCCCATGGGGAGGAGAAACCGGGGAGCTGTTTTTT.

The rearrangement uses TRBV5-1 and TRBJ2-7, with TRBD1 identical over 7 bases. V shed 4 bases, J shed 6 bases, and the junction held 10 bases outside the gene matches. Germline loops: CDR1 SGHRS, CDR2 YFSETQ. The CDR3 totals 14 residues. CDR3 loop: CASSLDRVSGEQYF. As DNA, the CDR3 is TGCGCCAGCAGCCTAGACAGGGTCTCGGGCGAGCAGTACTTC.

The chain combines TRBV27 with TRBJ2-3; 7 bases map to TRBD1. The junction had 4 bases not matched to a gene; V was cut back by 8 bases and J by 2 bases. Germline CDR1 reads MNHEY; CDR2 reads SMNVEV (reference sequence). There are 13 residues in the CDR3. This CDR3 is CASRGQNTDTQYF. The CDR3 nucleotides are TGTGCCAGCCGGGGACAGAACACAGATACGCAGTATTTT.

V is TRBV11-2 and J is TRBJ1-1; TRBD1 matches at 11 bases. CDR3 length: 15 residues. Germline assignment: CDR1 SGHAT and CDR2 FQNNGV. The V gene end was trimmed by 7 bases and the J gene end by 0 bases; junction bases not matched to a gene: 4. The CDR3 DNA follows: TGTGCCAGCACTCGGACAGGGGGCATGAACACTGAAGCTTTCTTT. Protein sequence: CASTRTGGMNTEAFF. The variable domain in full, completed from reference TRBV11-2 and TRBJ1-1, reads EAGVAQSPRYKIIEKRQSVAFWCNPISGHATLYWYQQILGQGPKLLIQFQNNGVVDDSQLPKDRFSAERLKGVDSTLKIQPAKLEDSAVYLCASTRTGGMNTEAFFGQGTRLTVV.

J is TRBJ2-1 and V is TRBV2, with TRBD2 matching 10 bases. From germline, CDR1 is SNHLY and CDR2 FYNNEI. V shed 6 bases and J 10 bases; nucleotides not matched to a gene: 3. This CDR3 is built from 12 residues. The CDR3 coding sequence is TGTGCCAGCAGGCGGACTAGCGGAGAGCAGTTCTTC. Encoded protein: CASRRTSGEQFF. The complete variable domain, with remaining parts taken from reference TRBV2 and TRBJ2-1, reads EPEVTQTPSHQVTQMGQEVILRCVPISNHLYFYWYRQILGQKVEFLVSFYNNEISEKSEIFDDQFSVERPDGSNFTLKIRSTKLEDSAMYFCASRRTSGEQFFGPGTRLTVL.

The rearrangement uses TRBV6-1 and TRBJ2-5; 8 nucleotides line up with TRBD1. This CDR3 region has 13 residues. In germline, CDR1 is MNHNS, CDR2 SASEGT. V was pared by 4 bases and J by 5 bases, with 3 bases of the junction left unmatched. The CDR3 region is CASSGDRIETQYF. CDR3 in DNA: TGTGCCAGCAGTGGGGACAGGATTGAGACCCAGTACTTC.

The chain links TRBV5-1 to TRBJ2-1; maybe TRBD2 (5 bases). This CDR3 region has 16 residues. The V and J ends lost 0 bases and 1 base respectively, with 11 bases between them. Germline V gene lookup returns CDR1 SGHRS and CDR2 YFSETQ. CDR3 sequence reads: CASSLVGGRSYNEQFF. As DNA, the CDR3 is TGCGCCAGCAGCTTGGTTGGCGGGCGATCCTACAATGAGCAGTTCTTC.

The chain uses TRBV7-9 and TRBJ2-7; 11 bases fit TRBD1. Trimming took 6 bases from V and 1 from J; bases not matched to a gene: 8. The CDR3 covers 16 residues. The germline CDR1 and CDR2 sequences are SEHNR and FQNEAQ (reference sequence). The CDR3 spells CASSSTGTGGSYEQYF. The CDR3 nucleotides are TGTGCCAGCAGTTCAACCGGGACAGGGGGGTCCTACGAGCAGTACTTC.

The J gene is TRBJ2-7, the V gene TRBV18; D might be TRBD1 or TRBD2, each matching 6 bases. V was cut by 6 bases and J by 5 bases, with 20 bases left in between. Germline V gene sequence: CDR1 KGHSH, CDR2 LQKENI. The CDR3 consists of 15 residues. CDR3 region: CASSSTGGSWDEQYF. Here the CDR3 DNA reads TGTGCCAGCTCTTCGACAGGAGGGTCGTGGGACGAGCAGTACTTC. Full variable domain (remainder filled in from reference TRBV18 and TRBJ2-7): NAGVMQNPRHLVRRRGQEARLRCSPMKGHSHVYWYRQLPEEGLKFMVYLQKENIIDESGMPKERFSAEFPKEGPSILRIQQVVRGDSAAYFCASSSTGGSWDEQYFGPGTRLTVT.

The genes are TRBV5-1 and TRBJ2-1, with D possibly being TRBD2 (5 bases). CDR3 length: 15 amino acids. Germline CDR1 and CDR2: SGHRS and YFSETQ. V gave up 3 bases and J gave up 3 bases, with 13 bases separating them. CDR3 amino acids: CASSSGGSIYNEQFF. The CDR3 DNA follows: TGCGCCAGCAGCTCTGGCGGGTCCATCTACAATGAGCAGTTCTTC.

This chain joins TRBV5-1 and TRBJ2-5, with 8 bases identical to TRBD1. V trimming: 4 bases; J trimming: 5 bases; junction bases outside the gene matches: 13. CDR3 length: 16 amino acids. Germline V CDR1 and CDR2: SGHRS, YFSETQ. CDR3 DNA sequence: TGCGCCAGCAGCGGCCCGACAGGGGCAGGAGAGGAGACCCAGTACTTC. Amino acids: CASSGPTGAGEETQYF.

This chain connects TRBV6-5 to TRBJ2-7, with 7 positions matching TRBD2. This CDR3 is 14 amino acids long. Germline V lookup: CDR1 MNHEY, CDR2 SVGAGI. V lost 0 bases and J lost 4; bases outside the gene matches: 3. In nucleotides, the CDR3 is TGTGCCAGCAGTTACTCACTAGCGACGTACGAGCAGTACTTC. It translates to CASSYSLATYEQYF.

This chain joins TRBV12-2 and TRBJ2-2; no check of the table's D call, TRBD2, against the DNA was made. TRBV12-2 is deemed a pseudogene. The CDR3 totals 17 residues. The CDR3 nucleotides read TGTGCAAGTCGCTTAGGCAGAAGTCGGACTCGTTCCGGGGAGCTGTTTTTT. This codes for CASRLGRSRTRSGELFF.

The gene calls are TRBV6-1 and TRBJ1-5; no reliable D call. V was pared by 4 bases and J by 5 bases, with 18 bases between. Germline lookup yields CDR1 MNHNS and CDR2 SASEGT. The CDR3 is 16 residues long. CDR3 protein: CASSARSARYDQPQHF. DNA of the CDR3: TGTGCCAGCAGTGCTCGCTCGGCGCGGTATGATCAGCCCCAGCATTTT.

The V gene is TRBV28, the J gene TRBJ2-7; no firm D call. The CDR3 is made up of 14 amino acids. The germline V and J ends were trimmed by 6 bases and 7 bases, with 19 bases remaining between them. Per germline, CDR1 MDHEN and CDR2 SYDVKM. The DNA of the CDR3 is TGTGCCAGCAGCCCATACGCTGGTTCGAAGGAGCAGTACTTC. Protein: CASSPYAGSKEQYF.

The chain couples TRBV5-4 to TRBJ2-5, with D possibly being TRBD2 (7 bases). The CDR3 is made up of 14 amino acids. The ends were cut back, 4 bases at V and 10 bases at J, with 20 bases in the middle. Germline V gives CDR1 SGHNT, CDR2 YYREEE (reference sequence). CDR3 in amino acids: CASSGGGGTEFQYF. CDR3 bases: TGTGCCAGCAGCGGGGGAGGGGGTACAGAATTCCAGTACTTC.

The rearrangement uses TRBV18 and TRBJ2-3; a possible D gene is TRBD2 (5 bases). The CDR3 is 14 residues long. Germline CDR1 reads KGHSH; CDR2 reads LQKENI. V lost 2 bases to trimming and J lost 1 base, with 7 bases between them. The CDR3 coding sequence is TGTGCCAGCTCACCATTTAGCGGCACAGATACGCAGTATTTT. As protein: CASSPFSGTDTQYF.

The count of this clone is one. This chain joins TRBV7-9 and TRBJ2-7, with D possibly matching TRBD1 (6 bases). The germline CDR1 and CDR2 sequences are SEHNR and FQNEAQ (reference sequence). This CDR3 spans 14 amino acids. V lost 2 bases, J lost 2 bases, and 10 bases lay in between. As DNA, the CDR3 is TGTGCCAGCAGCTTAACCGGACAGACCTACGAGCAGTACTTC. This sequence encodes CASSLTGQTYEQYF.

The V and J genes are TRBV19 and TRBJ2-2, with 9 nucleotides matching TRBD2. The CDR3 runs 15 residues. The germline CDR1 and CDR2 sequences are LNHDA and SQIVND (reference sequence). V lost 7 bases to trimming and J lost 7 bases; unmatched junction nucleotides: 10. The CDR3 DNA reads as TGTGCCAGTACCTTAGCGGGAGTCGTCGGCGGGGAGCTGTTTTTT. It yields the protein CASTLAGVVGGELFF.

The count of this clone is one. The chain couples TRBV4-1 to TRBJ2-7; 11 positions agree with TRBD1. Germline V gene data show CDR1 as MGHRA and CDR2 as YSYEKL. The V and J ends lost 1 base and 4 bases, in that order; junction bases with no gene match: 6. The CDR3 consists of 16 residues. The CDR3 DNA reads as TGCGCCAGCAGCCAAGCCGCCGGGACAGGGGGATACGAGCAGTACTTC. Residues: CASSQAAGTGGYEQYF.